This T cell receptor beta chain derives from a study of radiotherapy plus CTLA-4 blockade in lung cancer. Patients had chemo-refractory metastatic non-small-cell lung cancer and received focal radiation plus CTLA-4 blockade that used ipilimumab. Clones were read by immunoSEQ multiplex PCR, and TCRdb kept only the in-frame ones, dropping some. This sample has roughly 32,000 clones, with around 70% found just once. The CDR3 covers 14 residues. Germline V gene lookup returns CDR1 LGHNA and CDR2 YSLEER. Study-level results: Reports state that early shifts in blood T cell clones, with interferon-beta, best predicted response. Blood saw expansion of tumor-derived TCR clones after radiotherapy plus ipilimumab.

Points on this clone: Its matching antigen is unknown. A read error may be the cause here, since a much bigger clone is one base away. The sample has other DNA sequences that encode this CDR3 too.

The source was peripheral blood, collected from a patient treated with radiotherapy plus ipilimumab. The source is a human donor with non-small cell lung cancer who had stable disease on radiotherapy plus ipilimumab. The chain couples TRBV4-3 to TRBJ2-2, with TRBD1 identical over 8 bases. The CDR3: CASSQDRVPGELFF. The CDR3 DNA is TGCGCCAGCAGCCAGGACAGGGTACCCGGGGAGCTGTTCTTT.